Below, 3 T cell receptor beta chains from the same sample are listed, as sequenced in a study of T cell responses to AZD1222 COVID-19 vaccine. This table comes from immunoSEQ multiplex PCR, and its TCRdb copy is limited to in-frame clones, with some not included. The table lists about 110,000 clones, 70% to 90% of them singletons. This specimen consisted of peripheral blood, obtained on day 0 of AZD1222 vaccination. All receptors derive from an adult in good health.

J is TRBJ1-5 and V is TRBV18; TRBD1 matches at 9 bases. CDR1 and CDR2 (germline): KGHSH, LQKENI. There are 15 residues in the CDR3. J gave up 4 bases and V 3 bases, and 4 bases lay outside the gene matches. In DNA, the CDR3 is TGTGCCAGCTCACCTGGCGGGACAGGGAATCAGCCCCAGCATTTT. It encodes CASSPGGTGNQPQHF. Full variable domain (rest looked up from reference TRBV18 and TRBJ1-5): NAGVMQNPRHLVRRRGQEARLRCSPMKGHSHVYWYRQLPEEGLKFMVYLQKENIIDESGMPKERFSAEFPKEGPSILRIQQVVRGDSAAYFCASSPGGTGNQPQHFGDGTRLSIL.

This rearrangement joins TRBV9 to TRBJ2-6, with 8 bases identical to TRBD2. The junction had 11 bases not matched to a gene; V was cut back by 3 bases and J by 0 bases. The CDR3 has 19 amino acids. Germline V gene sequence: CDR1 SGDLS, CDR2 YYNGEE. The CDR3 coding sequence is TGTGCCAGCAGCGCCCCCGGGCGGGGGGCCGGCTCTGGGGCCAACGTCCTGACTTTC. It specifies CASSAPGRGAGSGANVLTF.

This clone has only one observation. This chain joins TRBV6-5 and TRBJ1-5; D gene uncertain. There are 13 residues in the CDR3. Trimming shortened V by 0 bases and J by 6 bases, and 6 bases separated the two germline ends. From germline, CDR1 is MNHEY and CDR2 SVGAGI. CDR3 nucleotide sequence: TGTGCCAGCAGTTACTCGAGGTTTCAGCCCCAGCATTTT. Protein sequence: CASSYSRFQPQHF.